Following are 6 T cell receptor beta chains from one sample sequenced in a study of cytomegalovirus exposure and HLA in healthy donors. Both 60 Vbeta primers and 13 Jbeta primers went into the PCR. TCRdb's table, derived via immunoSEQ multiplex PCR, lists solely in-frame clones and lacks some. The sample carries roughly 190,000 clones, approximately 81% recorded once. The sample taken for sequencing was PBMCs. The receptor source for this set is a man in his fifties or sixties in good health and CMV-seronegative.

The chain recombines TRBV7-9 with TRBJ1-6; D call uncertain. This CDR3 is 14 amino acids long. Germline V gene sequence: CDR1 SEHNR, CDR2 FQNEAQ (reference sequence). Trimming shortened V by 4 bases and J by 4 bases, and 8 bases separated the two germline ends. The CDR3 region has the DNA TGTGCCAGCAGCTGGGGAGATTATAATTCACCCCTCCACTTT. Translation gives CASSWGDYNSPLHF.

The chain has TRBV18 and TRBJ1-1; D is undetermined. V was pared by 4 bases and J by 3 bases, with 9 bases between. Germline values: CDR1 KGHSH, CDR2 LQKENI. The CDR3 sequence is 13 residues long. The CDR3 region has the DNA TGTGCCAGCTCACTGGGAGTCGACACTGAAGCTTTCTTT. Translation: CASSLGVDTEAFF.

The chain recombines TRBV9 with TRBJ1-5, with 9 bases matching TRBD1. The CDR3 runs 16 residues. Germline-derived CDR1 and CDR2 are SGDLS and YYNGEE. The junction had 14 bases not matched to a gene; V was cut back by 7 bases and J by 6 bases. The CDR3 coding sequence is TGTGCCAGCGTTAATTCCGGGACAGGGTTTACTCAGCCCCAGCATTTT. This translates into CASVNSGTGFTQPQHF.

The V gene is TRBV29-1, the J gene TRBJ2-5; D is perhaps TRBD2 (6 bases). The germline gives CDR1 SQVTM, CDR2 ANQGSEA. V shed 3 bases and J shed 5 bases, with 16 bases lying between them. This CDR3 is 14 amino acids long. CDR3 residues: CSVDGSRGAETQYF. The CDR3, as DNA: TGCAGCGTTGATGGGTCCCGCGGGGCGGAGACCCAGTACTTC.

This clone has more than one count but fewer than ten. V and J are TRBV18 and TRBJ2-1; the match to TRBD2 covers 9 bases. The CDR3 consists of 15 residues. Germline-derived CDR1 and CDR2 are KGHSH and LQKENI. V lost 3 bases to trimming and J lost 5 bases; unmatched junction nucleotides: 5. The CDR3 sequence is CASSPSVAGDNEQFF. The CDR3 coding sequence is TGTGCCAGCTCACCGTCGGTAGCGGGGGACAATGAGCAGTTCTTC.

The chain has TRBV5-6 and TRBJ1-1; D call uncertain. The CDR3 contains 14 residues. V lost 1 base and J 4 bases, leaving 11 bases between the germline ends. The germline gives CDR1 SGHDT, CDR2 YYEEEE. CDR3 sequence (DNA): TGTGCCAGCAGCTTGCGGAGGGCGGGCACTGAAGCTTTCTTT. Translating it yields CASSLRRAGTEAFF.